The 2 T cell receptor beta chains in this list originate from one sample, sequenced in a study of TIL therapy for anti-PD-1-resistant metastatic lung cancer (dated by TCRdb to the early 2020s). The time point label here, explained by the study, means: pre-treatment sample, taken before nivolumab and TIL therapy. The baseline tumor samples were excised metastases, mostly pleural nodules or supraclavicular lymph nodes, taken from the same resection that was used to grow TIL. Using bias-controlled multiplex PCR with the immunoSEQ v3 hsTCRB kit, the TCR beta CDR3 regions were amplified from genomic DNA. The immuneACCESS repertoire file appears here via TCRdb, limited to in-frame rearrangements. These files lack a portion of the clones; in checked studies, under half of the deficit traces to unresolved V genes, and the cause of the others is not known. Here the sample has approximately 2,100 clones; over 80% occur a single time. The top ten hold less than 9.5% of the sample.

Sample: tumor tissue, taken at baseline. These receptor sequences come from a person between 25 and 79 years old with non-small cell lung cancer.

This rearrangement joins TRBV7-3 to TRBJ2-3; D uncertain. Germline CDR1 reads SGHTA; CDR2 reads FQGTGA. This CDR3 is built from 12 residues. The germline V and J ends were trimmed by 0 bases and 4 bases, with 2 bases remaining between them. The CDR3 region has the DNA TGTGCCAGCAGCTTAACGCCAGATACGCAGTATTTT. Its protein is CASSLTPDTQYF.

J is TRBJ2-5 and V is TRBV12-5; TRBD2 might be the D (5 bases). V dropped 0 bases and J dropped 7 bases, with 30 bases sitting between them. This CDR3 comprises 20 residues. In germline, CDR1 is LGHNT, CDR2 FRNRAP. The chain's CDR3 is CASGLVPNLDYFPPRGTQYF. The CDR3 bases are TGTGCTAGTGGTTTGGTACCCAATCTAGACTACTTCCCACCCCGGGGGACCCAGTACTTC.